What follows are 24 T cell receptor beta chains derived from one specimen sequenced in a study of blood T cell repertoires in COVID-19. This table comes from immunoSEQ multiplex PCR, and its TCRdb copy is limited to in-frame clones, with some not included. The sample lists some 200,000 clones, more than 75% occurring once. The sample consisted of peripheral blood. Receptor source: an elderly man with acute or convalescent COVID-19.

The chain is built from TRBV27 and TRBJ2-3; weak D call: TRBD1 (6 bases). Germline V gives CDR1 MNHEY, CDR2 SMNVEV (reference sequence). Trimming stripped 5 bases from V and 0 bases from J, with 12 bases between. The CDR3 has 15 amino acids. CDR3 DNA sequence: TGTGCCAGCAGTCCCTCTAGGGGGAGCACAGATACGCAGTATTTT. Protein product: CASSPSRGSTDTQYF.

This clone was observed a handful of times. The chain has TRBV5-5 and TRBJ1-1, with 9 bases that match TRBD1. Germline-derived CDR1 and CDR2 are SGHKS and YYEKEE (reference sequence). V was pared by 6 bases and J by 4 bases, with 10 bases of the junction left unmatched. The CDR3 is made up of 15 amino acids. Here the CDR3 reads CASKLVGQGSTEAFF. In nucleotides, the CDR3 is TGTGCCAGCAAATTAGTAGGACAGGGGAGCACTGAAGCTTTCTTT.

This chain links TRBV2 with TRBJ1-1; tentative D call: TRBD1 (5 bases). This CDR3 region has 15 residues. Germline CDR1 is SNHLY and CDR2 is FYNNEI. Deletions cut 4 bases from V and 1 base from J, with 13 bases between. This CDR3 reads CASSGWTSKNTEAFF. The CDR3 bases are TGTGCCAGCAGTGGCTGGACAAGCAAGAACACTGAAGCTTTCTTT.

The chain links TRBV19 to TRBJ1-5; D gene ambiguous. Germline CDR1 LNHDA, CDR2 SQIVND (reference sequence). The CDR3 is 17 amino acids. V lost 1 base and J lost 0, with 13 bases in between. Here the CDR3 DNA reads TGTGCCAGTAGTATAGCCGGAGGGCGGTATAGCAATCAGCCCCAGCATTTT. Protein: CASSIAGGRYSNQPQHF.

J is TRBJ2-7 and V is TRBV6-6; 9 bases match TRBD1. The CDR3 runs 15 residues. The V and J ends lost 0 bases and 3 bases, in that order; junction bases with no gene match: 3. Per germline, CDR1 MNHNY and CDR2 SVGAGI (reference sequence). CDR3 sequence (DNA): TGTGCCAGCAGTTACTCCGGACAGGGGAACTACGAGCAGTACTTC. Its protein is CASSYSGQGNYEQYF.

The chain combines TRBV25-1 with TRBJ2-1; tentative D call: TRBD2 (6 bases). Germline V gene data show CDR1 as MGHDK and CDR2 as SYGVNS. Trimming cost V 4 bases and J 2 bases, with 9 bases left between them. The CDR3 is made up of 14 amino acids. CDR3 in DNA: TGTGCCAGCAGTGCCGGGGGAACCTACAATGAGCAGTTCTTC. Translated: CASSAGGTYNEQFF.

The chain links TRBV27 to TRBJ2-5; possible D gene TRBD1, 6 bases. This CDR3 region has 14 residues. The V end lost 6 bases, the J end lost 0 bases, and 11 bases lay between the germline ends. Germline V gene lookup returns CDR1 MNHEY and CDR2 SMNVEV (reference sequence). CDR3 nucleotides: TGTGCCAGCAGGGAACAGGGTTACCAAGAGACCCAGTACTTC. Its translation: CASREQGYQETQYF.

This clone was recorded once. V gene TRBV19 combines with J gene TRBJ2-7; D is perhaps TRBD1 (6 bases). CDR3 size: 13 residues. Germline V gene data show CDR1 as LNHDA and CDR2 as SQIVND (reference sequence). Trimming left V 9 bases short and J 2 bases short, with 14 bases between. For the CDR3, the DNA is TGTGCCAGCACTCCTACAGGGACCTACGAGCAGTACTTC. It yields the protein CASTPTGTYEQYF. Variable domain in full (rest from reference TRBV19 and TRBJ2-7): DGGITQSPKYLFRKEGQNVTLSCEQNLNHDAMYWYRQDPGQGLRLIYYSQIVNDFQKGDIAEGYSVSREKKESFPLTVTSAQKNPTAFYLCASTPTGTYEQYFGPGTRLTVT.

The chain carries TRBV7-3 and TRBJ1-1, with D tentatively TRBD1 (6 bases). Deletions cut 6 bases from V and 0 bases from J, with 11 bases between. The CDR3 has 14 amino acids. Germline assignment: CDR1 SGHTA and CDR2 FQGTGA. CDR3 in amino acids: CASSVGGLNTEAFF. The CDR3 DNA reads as TGTGCCAGCAGTGTAGGGGGATTGAACACTGAAGCTTTCTTT.

The gene calls are TRBV19 and TRBJ2-6; tentatively, D is TRBD1 (6 bases). V was cut by 4 bases and J by 0 bases, with 13 bases left in between. This CDR3 is built from 17 residues. Germline CDR1 LNHDA, CDR2 SQIVND (reference sequence). The CDR3 sequence is CASSTRGTTSGANVLTF. The CDR3 bases are TGTGCCAGTAGTACCAGGGGAACCACCTCTGGGGCCAACGTCCTGACTTTC.

This chain links TRBV5-1 with TRBJ2-3, with 11 bases matching TRBD2. CDR1 and CDR2 (germline): SGHRS, YFSETQ. CDR3 size: 16 residues. V lost 4 bases, J lost 3 bases, and 7 bases stayed unmatched. CDR3 residues: CASSGATSGITDTQYF. The DNA of the CDR3 is TGCGCCAGCAGCGGAGCGACTAGCGGGATAACAGATACGCAGTATTTT.

The chain has TRBV5-4 and TRBJ2-1, with 10 bases fitting TRBD1. This CDR3 spans 16 amino acids. The V and J ends lost 0 bases and 3 bases, in that order; junction bases with no gene match: 3. Germline values: CDR1 SGHNT, CDR2 YYREEE (reference sequence). The CDR3 DNA reads as TGTGCCAGCAGCTTGGGGAGGACAGGGGGCTACAATGAGCAGTTCTTC. It is translated as CASSLGRTGGYNEQFF.

The chain uses TRBV30 and TRBJ2-2; the match to TRBD1 covers 7 bases. This CDR3 comprises 16 residues. V lost 3 bases and J lost 5; bases outside the gene matches: 12. Germline V CDR1 and CDR2: GTSNPN, SVGIG (reference sequence). The CDR3: CAWRGGPQRGTGELFF. CDR3 nucleotides: TGTGCCTGGAGAGGGGGCCCCCAACGGGGAACCGGGGAGCTGTTTTTT.

This chain joins TRBV6-4 and TRBJ2-7; TRBD2 matches at 9 bases. CDR1 and CDR2 from the germline V gene are MRHNA and SNTAGT. V was pared by 0 bases and J by 1 base, with 4 bases of the junction left unmatched. The CDR3 consists of 16 residues. The chain's CDR3 is CASSDSSGSFSYEQYV. CDR3 nucleotide sequence: TGTGCCAGCAGTGACTCTAGCGGGAGTTTTTCCTACGAGCAGTACGTC.

The sample holds a few counts of this clone. This rearrangement joins TRBV2 to TRBJ2-2; perhaps TRBD1 as D (6 bases). V dropped 2 bases and J dropped 0 bases, with 10 bases sitting between them. Germline-derived CDR1 and CDR2 are SNHLY and FYNNEI. The CDR3 covers 16 residues. For the CDR3, the DNA is TGTGCCAGCAGTGAAACAGGGCCATCGAACACCGGGGAGCTGTTTTTT. Residues: CASSETGPSNTGELFF.

The V gene is TRBV29-1, the J gene TRBJ2-7; TRBD2 agrees at 11 bases. This CDR3 has 14 amino acids. The V gene's germline CDR1 is SQVTM and CDR2 ANQGSEA. Trimming cost V 4 bases and J 7 bases; bases outside gene matches: 9. CDR3 protein: CSVVQLAGAGEQYF. CDR3 nucleotide sequence: TGCAGCGTTGTCCAACTAGCGGGAGCGGGAGAGCAGTACTTC.

The CDR3 nucleotides read TGCGCCAGCAGCCAAGCAGGGGCTCCTGAAAAACTGTTTTTT. It is translated as CASSQAGAPEKLFF. The chain is built from TRBV4-3 and TRBJ1-4; tentative D call: TRBD1 (6 bases). The CDR3 runs to 14 residues. The V gene's germline CDR1 is LGHNA and CDR2 YSLEER. Trimming cost V 1 base and J 7 bases, with 10 bases left between them.

V and J are TRBV29-1 and TRBJ1-2, with 7 bases identical to TRBD1. With V trimmed by 3 bases and J by 4 bases, 11 bases remained unmatched. CDR3 length equals 15 residues. CDR1 and CDR2 from the germline V gene are SQVTM and ANQGSEA. The DNA of the CDR3 is TGCAGCGTTGACGACTCCGACAGGGCACCCTATGGCTACACCTTC. It yields the protein CSVDDSDRAPYGYTF.

The V call is TRBV5-1, the J call TRBJ2-5; 12 nucleotides agree with TRBD2. This CDR3 is 17 amino acids long. After removal of 0 bases from V and 4 bases from J, the junction contained 7 bases not matched to a gene. The V gene's germline CDR1 is SGHRS and CDR2 YFSETQ. CDR3 protein: CASSLVTSGSRRETQYF. The CDR3 region has the DNA TGCGCCAGCAGCTTGGTGACTAGCGGGAGTAGGCGAGAGACCCAGTACTTC.

The CDR3 reads CASSQEFPGVVTGELFF. The CDR3 region has the DNA TGTGCCAGCAGCCAAGAGTTCCCGGGAGTGGTCACCGGGGAGCTGTTTTTT. V usage is TRBV4-2 and J usage is TRBJ2-2, with D perhaps TRBD2 (6 bases). Germline CDR1 and CDR2: LGHNA and YNFKEQ. The CDR3 is made up of 17 amino acids. V lost 0 bases to trimming and J lost 4 bases, with 15 bases between them.

V gene TRBV4-2 combines with J gene TRBJ2-1; tentative D call: TRBD2 (5 bases). The germline V gene encodes CDR1 LGHNA and CDR2 YNFKEQ. This CDR3 region has 17 residues. V lost 1 base and J 7 bases, leaving 20 bases between the germline ends. The CDR3 sequence is CASSQVAGLGSGNEQFF. The CDR3 DNA reads TGTGCCAGCAGCCAAGTGGCGGGTCTTGGTTCGGGAAATGAGCAGTTCTTC.

The rearrangement uses TRBV6-6 and TRBJ2-2; 10 bases line up with TRBD1. Losses at the gene ends were 6 bases for V and 3 bases for J; bases not matched to a gene: 4. Germline V lookup: CDR1 MNHNY, CDR2 SVGAGI (reference sequence). The CDR3 covers 15 residues. The CDR3 sequence is CASRTDRGDTGELFF. For the CDR3, the DNA is TGTGCCAGCAGAACGGACAGGGGGGACACCGGGGAGCTGTTTTTT.

This sequence joins TRBV5-6 and TRBJ2-1, with D uncertain. From germline, CDR1 is SGHDT and CDR2 YYEEEE. This CDR3 has 15 residues. V was shortened by 3 bases and J by 0 bases, with 10 bases between the two germline ends. The DNA of the CDR3 is TGTGCCAGCAGCTCGACTCTGAGCTCCTACAATGAGCAGTTCTTC. Translation gives CASSSTLSSYNEQFF. The full variable domain, its missing parts supplied by reference TRBV5-6 and TRBJ2-1, is DAGVTQSPTHLIKTRGQQVTLRCSPKSGHDTVSWYQQALGQGPQFIFQYYEEEERQRGNFPDRFSGHQFPNYSSELNVNALLLGDSALYLCASSSTLSSYNEQFFGPGTRLTVL.

The chain uses TRBV6-2 or TRBV6-3 and TRBJ1-2; 8 bases align to TRBD1. The J segment lost 4 bases and the V segment lost 6 bases, leaving 10 bases of the junction unmatched. This CDR3 region has 15 residues. Germline CDR1 MNHEY, CDR2 SVGEGT. CDR3 loop: CASSLSGQGGYGYTF. The CDR3 nucleotides are TGTGCCAGCAGCCTCAGCGGACAGGGCGGCTATGGCTACACCTTC.